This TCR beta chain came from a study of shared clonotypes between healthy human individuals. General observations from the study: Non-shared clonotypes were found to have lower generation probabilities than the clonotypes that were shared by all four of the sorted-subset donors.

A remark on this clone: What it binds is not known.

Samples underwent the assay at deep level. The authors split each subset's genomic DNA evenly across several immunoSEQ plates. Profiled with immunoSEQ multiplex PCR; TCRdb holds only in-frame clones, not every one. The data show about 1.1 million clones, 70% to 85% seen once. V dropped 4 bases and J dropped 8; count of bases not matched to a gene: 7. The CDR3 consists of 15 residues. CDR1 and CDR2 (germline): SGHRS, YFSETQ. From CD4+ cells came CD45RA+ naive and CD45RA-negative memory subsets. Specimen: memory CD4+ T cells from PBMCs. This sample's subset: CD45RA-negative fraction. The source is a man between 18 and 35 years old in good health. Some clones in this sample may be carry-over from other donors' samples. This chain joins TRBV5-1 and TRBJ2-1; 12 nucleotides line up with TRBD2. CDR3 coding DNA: TGCGCCAGCAGCCAGCTAGCGGGAGGGCACTATGAGCAGTTCTTC. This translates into CASSQLAGGHYEQFF.